A single sample gave rise to the 14 T cell receptor beta chains below, sequenced in a study of blood T cell repertoires in COVID-19. Clones were read by immunoSEQ multiplex PCR, and TCRdb kept only the in-frame ones, dropping some. The sample has some 240,000 clones, around four fifths seen once. Sequencing input: peripheral blood. These receptor sequences come from a woman in her fifties or sixties with active or convalescent COVID-19.

The CDR3 DNA sequence: TGTGCCAGCTCCCCGATGGTAGCGGGGGGTATCACAGATACGCAGTATTTT. Its protein is CASSPMVAGGITDTQYF. The J gene is TRBJ2-3, the V gene TRBV18; TRBD2 matches 10 bases. The CDR3 has 17 amino acids. The trim removed 6 bases at V and 2 bases at J, leaving 11 bases unmatched. Germline values: CDR1 KGHSH, CDR2 LQKENI.

Only one count was recorded for this clone. The chain recombines TRBV28 with TRBJ2-5, with 8 bases lining up with TRBD1. This CDR3 is built from 14 residues. J gave up 2 bases and V 3 bases, and 2 bases lay outside the gene matches. Germline loops: CDR1 MDHEN, CDR2 SYDVKM. CDR3 sequence (DNA): TGTGCCAGCAGTTTGGACAGGGTACAAGAGACCCAGTACTTC. The encoded protein is CASSLDRVQETQYF. Using reference TRBV28 and TRBJ2-5 for the parts outside the CDR3, the full variable domain is DVKVTQSSRYLVKRTGEKVFLECVQDMDHENMFWYRQDPGLGLRLIYFSYDVKMKEKGDIPEGYSVSREKKERFSLILESASTNQTSMYLCASSLDRVQETQYFGPGTRLLVL.

This clone was detected a few times. The chain recombines TRBV6-1 with TRBJ1-3; 7 bases are a match to TRBD1. The V gene's germline CDR1 is MNHNS and CDR2 SASEGT. The CDR3 consists of 16 residues. Germline trimming cut 3 bases from V and 1 base from J; bases unmatched to any gene: 6. The CDR3 here is CASSDVQGISGNTIYF. CDR3 sequence (DNA): TGTGCCAGCAGTGATGTACAGGGGATTTCTGGAAACACCATATATTTT.

The chain employs TRBV4-1 and TRBJ1-4; 7 nucleotides line up with TRBD1. Germline CDR1 MGHRA, CDR2 YSYEKL. The CDR3 contains 15 residues. V trimming: 2 bases; J trimming: 4 bases; junction bases outside the gene matches: 4. The CDR3: CASSQTRQGNEKLFF. The CDR3 DNA reads TGCGCCAGCAGCCAAACACGACAGGGTAATGAAAAACTGTTTTTT.

The chain couples TRBV3-1 (or the pseudogene TRBV3-2) to TRBJ2-2; D remains unclear. Germline CDR1 is LGHDT and CDR2 is YNNKEL (reference sequence). V was pared by 0 bases and J by 6 bases, with 8 bases between. The CDR3 contains 14 residues. The CDR3 DNA reads TGTGCCAGCAGCCAAGATGGCACCCCCGGGGAGCTGTTTTTT. This gives the protein CASSQDGTPGELFF.

V usage is TRBV18 and J usage is TRBJ1-4; 10 bases map to TRBD1. Germline values: CDR1 KGHSH, CDR2 LQKENI. This CDR3 is 17 amino acids long. Trimming cost V 3 bases and J 2 bases; bases outside gene matches: 6. The CDR3 loop is CASSPRTGGSTNEKLFF. The CDR3 DNA is TGTGCCAGCTCACCCAGGACAGGGGGAAGCACTAATGAAAAACTGTTTTTT.

The gene calls are TRBV5-1 and TRBJ2-5; 8 nucleotides line up with TRBD1. Trimming cost V 0 bases and J 1 base; bases outside gene matches: 8. Germline V gene sequence: CDR1 SGHRS, CDR2 YFSETQ. There are 17 residues in the CDR3. CDR3 sequence reads: CASSLAGGVGGQETQYF. The CDR3 DNA follows: TGCGCCAGCAGCTTGGCAGGGGGCGTAGGTGGCCAAGAGACCCAGTACTTC.

This chain links TRBV23-1 with TRBJ1-3; D not resolved. TRBV23-1 is placed among ORFs of uncertain function. V lost 0 bases and J lost 4, with 13 bases in between. CDR3 length: 16 amino acids. CDR3 protein: CASSQSWIPTGNTIYF. CDR3 in DNA: TGCGCCAGCAGTCAATCGTGGATTCCGACAGGAAACACCATATATTTT.

This clone appeared a few times. The gene calls are TRBV7-8 and TRBJ1-1; 8 nucleotides match TRBD1. Germline-derived CDR1 and CDR2 are SGHVS and FQNEAQ. CDR3 length equals 15 residues. V was clipped by 5 bases and J by 6 bases; unmatched bases: 11. The CDR3 region is CASSLRQGSRAEAFF. In DNA form, the CDR3 reads TGTGCCAGCAGCCTTAGACAGGGGAGTCGGGCTGAAGCTTTCTTT.

The chain recombines TRBV7-9 with TRBJ1-1, with 10 nucleotides matching TRBD1. The CDR3 is 14 residues long. Germline V gene lookup returns CDR1 SEHNR and CDR2 FQNEAQ (reference sequence). V gave up 2 bases and J gave up 5 bases; unmatched junction bases: 2. As DNA, the CDR3 is TGTGCCAGCAGCTTACCGGGACAGGGGACTGAAGCTTTCTTT. Translating it yields CASSLPGQGTEAFF.

The J gene is TRBJ2-4, the V gene TRBV21-1; the table's D call TRBD1 went unverified against the DNA. TRBV21-1 is an annotated pseudogene. The CDR3 runs 17 residues. The CDR3 region has the DNA TGTGCCAGCAGCAAAACTCGCCTCAGGGCCCTTACGGGCATTCAGTACTTC. Translation: CASSKTRLRALTGIQYF.

In this sample, this clone turned up a few times. This sequence joins TRBV28 and TRBJ2-5; weak D call: TRBD2 (5 bases). The CDR3 consists of 14 residues. The V end lost 7 bases, the J end lost 2 bases, and 14 bases lay between the germline ends. Looked up from germline, CDR1 is MDHEN and CDR2 is SYDVKM. The CDR3 sequence is CASTRTGIQETQYF. CDR3 nucleotide sequence: TGTGCCAGCACCCGGACGGGGATTCAAGAGACCCAGTACTTC. Looking up the rest from reference TRBV28 and TRBJ2-5 gives the full variable domain: DVKVTQSSRYLVKRTGEKVFLECVQDMDHENMFWYRQDPGLGLRLIYFSYDVKMKEKGDIPEGYSVSREKKERFSLILESASTNQTSMYLCASTRTGIQETQYFGPGTRLLVL.

As regards this clone: This CDR3 fails to terminate in the conserved phenylalanine or tryptophan, so it likely reflects a read error. It is unclear where the CDR3 begins or ends on the DNA, so no DNA is shown, and the CDR3 is as TCRdb lists it. The CDR3 is CASSIGRQAAGD. This sequence joins TRBV19 and TRBJ1-3; the table calls TRBD1, which could not be checked here. CDR1 LNHDA and CDR2 SQIVND come from the germline V gene (reference sequence). The CDR3 length is 12 residues, termini included.

This clone was seen only once. J is TRBJ2-1 and V is TRBV7-2; maybe TRBD2 (5 bases). Germline V gene lookup returns CDR1 SGHTA and CDR2 FQGNSA. Trimming removed 5 bases at V and 4 bases at J, with 9 bases between. The CDR3 runs to 13 residues. CDR3 loop: CASSQAEYNEQFF. CDR3 nucleotide sequence: TGTGCCAGCAGCCAAGCGGAGTACAATGAGCAGTTCTTC. Combining the CDR3 with reference TRBV7-2 and TRBJ2-1 gives the whole variable domain GAGVSQSPSNKVTEKGKDVELRCDPISGHTALYWYRQSLGQGLEFLIYFQGNSAPDKSGLPSDRFSAERTGGSVSTLTIQRTQQEDSAVYLCASSQAEYNEQFFGPGTRLTVL.